The 10 T cell receptor beta chains reported below all come from one sample, sequenced in a study of T cell clones after liver transplantation. Clones were read by immunoSEQ multiplex PCR, and TCRdb kept only the in-frame ones, dropping some. The table has 77,000 or so clones, about 80% seen once. Here the sequenced sample was CD4+ T cells from blood, taken 12 months after liver transplant. Source of these receptors: a human patient who received a liver transplant. Part of the T cell pool may stem from the graft donor.

This clone has just one count. The J gene is TRBJ2-4, the V gene TRBV6-1; 8 bases are shared with TRBD1. Germline CDR1 and CDR2: MNHNS and SASEGT. CDR3 length equals 16 residues. Trimming at V came to 0 bases and at J to 4 bases, leaving 5 bases not matched to a gene. The DNA for the CDR3 is TGTGCCAGCAGTGAAGCGGGCAGGGGGCTGAAAAACATTCAGTACTTC. Its translation is CASSEAGRGLKNIQYF.

V and J are TRBV6-5 and TRBJ1-2; the match to TRBD1 covers 7 bases. CDR3 length: 14 residues. Germline V gives CDR1 MNHEY, CDR2 SVGAGI. With 6 bases clipped from V and 4 bases from J, the junction kept 8 bases outside the gene matches. The CDR3 loop is CASSPTGVGYGYTF. The CDR3 DNA follows: TGTGCCAGCAGCCCCACAGGGGTCGGCTATGGCTACACCTTC.

The V call is TRBV20-1, the J call TRBJ2-1; D not certain. V lost 6 bases, J lost 2 bases, and 5 bases lay in between. Germline CDR1 and CDR2: DFQATT and SNEGSKA (reference sequence). This CDR3 region has 11 residues. In nucleotides, the CDR3 is TGCAGTGCCTCCGCCTACAATGAGCAGTTCTTC. Translating it yields CSASAYNEQFF.

The chain carries TRBV6-6 and TRBJ1-5; 9 positions agree with TRBD1. Losses at the gene ends were 5 bases for V and 8 bases for J; bases not matched to a gene: 4. This CDR3 has 13 residues. From germline, CDR1 is MNHNY and CDR2 SVGAGI (reference sequence). The CDR3: CASSGQGMEPQHF. DNA for the CDR3: TGTGCCAGCAGTGGACAGGGGATGGAGCCCCAGCATTTT.

The V gene is TRBV6-5, the J gene TRBJ1-2, with unresolved D. V was clipped by 4 bases and J by 5 bases, with 14 bases between them. Germline V gene data show CDR1 as MNHEY and CDR2 as SVGAGI. This CDR3 spans 14 amino acids. The CDR3 nucleotides read TGTGCCAGCAGTTCCCCAAGGACCGCGTATGGCTACACCTTC. Protein: CASSSPRTAYGYTF.

Concerning this clone itself: This may come from a read error, since a much larger clone is one base off. The DNA is left out, because the CDR3 cannot be placed on it with certainty; the CDR3 is given as TCRdb lists it. The sample carries other DNA sequences with the same CDR3. The V call is TRBV18, the J call TRBJ2-6; the table names TRBD2, a call not compared with the DNA. With termini counted, the CDR3 has 17 amino acids. Germline CDR1 KGHSH, CDR2 LQKENI. The CDR3: CASSPVAGGSGANVLTF.

This clone was seen a few times. The chain joins TRBV9 to TRBJ1-2, with a possible D match to TRBD1 (6 bases). The CDR3 is 15 residues long. CDR1 is SGDLS and CDR2 is YYNGEE in the germline V gene. V shed 2 bases and J shed 4 bases, with 15 bases lying between them. CDR3 bases: TGTGCCAGCAGCGTCCACCCGGGGGGGGCCTATGGCTACACCTTC. Its protein product is CASSVHPGGAYGYTF.

This chain joins TRBV13 and TRBJ2-5; a weak D match, TRBD2 (6 bases). Germline CDR1 reads PRHDT; CDR2 reads FYEKMQ (reference sequence). The CDR3 has 14 residues. V was cut by 5 bases and J by 4 bases, with 14 bases left in between. CDR3 amino acids: CASSLAGTPETQYF. The CDR3 region has the DNA TGTGCCAGCAGCCTAGCCGGGACTCCAGAGACCCAGTACTTC. The whole variable domain, remainder taken from reference TRBV13 and TRBJ2-5, is AAGVIQSPRHLIKEKRETATLKCYPIPRHDTVYWYQQGPGQDPQFLISFYEKMQSDKGSIPDRFSAQQFSDYHSELNMSSLELGDSALYFCASSLAGTPETQYFGPGTRLLVL.

The chain employs TRBV19 and TRBJ1-5, with 7 bases fitting TRBD1. The CDR3 covers 14 residues. The V and J ends lost 10 bases and 2 bases, in that order; junction bases with no gene match: 8. CDR1 is LNHDA, CDR2 SQIVND, per germline (reference sequence). The CDR3 sequence is CATRGPFGNQPQHF. The CDR3 DNA is TGTGCCACTAGGGGGCCTTTCGGCAATCAGCCCCAGCATTTT.

The rearrangement uses TRBV19 and TRBJ2-5, with a weak D call TRBD2 (6 bases). This CDR3 has 14 residues. Trimming shortened V by 5 bases and J by 4 bases, and 14 bases separated the two germline ends. CDR1 is LNHDA and CDR2 is SQIVND in the germline V gene (reference sequence). CDR3 bases: TGTGCCAGTAGTGAGAGCCGGAGGGGAGAGACCCAGTACTTC. This encodes CASSESRRGETQYF. Complete variable domain (other parts from reference TRBV19 and TRBJ2-5): DGGITQSPKYLFRKEGQNVTLSCEQNLNHDAMYWYRQDPGQGLRLIYYSQIVNDFQKGDIAEGYSVSREKKESFPLTVTSAQKNPTAFYLCASSESRRGETQYFGPGTRLLVL.